The source of this T cell receptor (beta chain) is a study of control samples from healthy donors and cancer patients. From germline, CDR1 is LNHNV and CDR2 YYDKDF (reference sequence). The CDR3 spans 14 residues. With 6 bases clipped from V and 6 bases from J, the junction kept 8 bases outside the gene matches. Using immunoSEQ multiplex PCR, the repertoire was profiled, and TCRdb retains in-frame clones only, with some absent. The sample consists of 85,000 to 100,000 clones, roughly four fifths of them appearing once. The chain uses TRBV15 and TRBJ2-5; 9 bases fit TRBD1. Sample: blood. The TCR originated in a man in his sixties in good health. The CDR3 reads CATRNRDRAQTQYF. The CDR3 DNA reads as TGTGCCACCAGGAACCGGGACAGGGCACAGACCCAGTACTTC.